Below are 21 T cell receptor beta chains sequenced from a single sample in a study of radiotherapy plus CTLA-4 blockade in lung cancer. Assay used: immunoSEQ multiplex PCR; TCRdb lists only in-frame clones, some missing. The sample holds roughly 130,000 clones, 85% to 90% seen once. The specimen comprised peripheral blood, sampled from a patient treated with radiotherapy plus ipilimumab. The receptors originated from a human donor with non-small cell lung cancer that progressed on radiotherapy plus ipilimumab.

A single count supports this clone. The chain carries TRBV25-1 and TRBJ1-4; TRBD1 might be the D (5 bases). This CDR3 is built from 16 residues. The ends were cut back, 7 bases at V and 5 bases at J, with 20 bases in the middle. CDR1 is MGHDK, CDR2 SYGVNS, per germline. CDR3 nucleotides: TGTGCCAGCAAGAAGATGGGGGACGGCTCAAATGAAAAACTGTTTTTT. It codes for CASKKMGDGSNEKLFF.

The CDR3 DNA reads as TGTGCCAGCAAAATCAGGACTAGCGGGAGGGTTGGCACCGGGGAGCTGTTTTTT. Its protein is CASKIRTSGRVGTGELFF. V gene TRBV2 combines with J gene TRBJ2-2; 15 nucleotides match TRBD2. V lost 7 bases to trimming and J lost 4 bases; unmatched junction nucleotides: 10. The CDR3 extends over 18 amino acids. Germline values: CDR1 SNHLY, CDR2 FYNNEI.

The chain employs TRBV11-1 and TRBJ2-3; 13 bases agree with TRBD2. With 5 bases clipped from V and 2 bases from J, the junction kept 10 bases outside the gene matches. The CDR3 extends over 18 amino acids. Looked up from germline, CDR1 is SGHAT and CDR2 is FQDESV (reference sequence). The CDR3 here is CASSGRTSGRAYTDTQYF. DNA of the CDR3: TGTGCCAGCAGCGGGAGAACTAGCGGGAGGGCCTACACAGATACGCAGTATTTT.

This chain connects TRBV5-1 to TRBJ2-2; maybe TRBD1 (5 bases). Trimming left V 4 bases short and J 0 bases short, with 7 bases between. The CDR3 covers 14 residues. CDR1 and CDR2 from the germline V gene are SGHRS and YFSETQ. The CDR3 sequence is CASSQDTNTGELFF. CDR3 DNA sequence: TGCGCCAGCAGCCAGGACACGAACACCGGGGAGCTGTTTTTT. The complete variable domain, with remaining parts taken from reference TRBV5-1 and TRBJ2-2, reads KAGVTQTPRYLIKTRGQQVTLSCSPISGHRSVSWYQQTPGQGLQFLFEYFSETQRNKGNFPGRFSGRQFSNSRSEMNVSTLELGDSALYLCASSQDTNTGELFFGEGSRLTVL.

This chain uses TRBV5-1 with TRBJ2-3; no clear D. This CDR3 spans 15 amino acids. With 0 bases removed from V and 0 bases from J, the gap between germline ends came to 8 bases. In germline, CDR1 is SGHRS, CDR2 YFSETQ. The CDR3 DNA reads TGCGCCAGCAGCTTGGAAGCAGCTAGCACAGATACGCAGTATTTT. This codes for CASSLEAASTDTQYF.

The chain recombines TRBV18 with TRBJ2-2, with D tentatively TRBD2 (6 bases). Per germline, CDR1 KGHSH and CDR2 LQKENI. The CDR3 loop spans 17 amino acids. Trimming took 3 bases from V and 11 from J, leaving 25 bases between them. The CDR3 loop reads CASSPAGSVLGESELFF. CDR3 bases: TGTGCCAGCTCACCGGCGGGATCAGTTTTAGGAGAAAGTGAGCTGTTTTTT.

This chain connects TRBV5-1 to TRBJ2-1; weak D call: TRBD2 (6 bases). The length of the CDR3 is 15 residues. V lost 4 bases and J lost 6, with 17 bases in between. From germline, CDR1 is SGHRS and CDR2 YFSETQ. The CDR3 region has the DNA TGCGCCAGCAGCCCGGACGCGGGGCGAGGCAATGAGCAGTTCTTC. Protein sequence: CASSPDAGRGNEQFF.

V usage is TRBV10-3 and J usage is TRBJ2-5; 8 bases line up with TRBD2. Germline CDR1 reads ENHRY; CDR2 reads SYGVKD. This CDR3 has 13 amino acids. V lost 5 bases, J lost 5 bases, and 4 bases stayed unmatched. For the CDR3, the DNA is TGTGCCATCAGTCCCGGGAGGGGCGAGACCCAGTACTTC. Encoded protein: CAISPGRGETQYF.

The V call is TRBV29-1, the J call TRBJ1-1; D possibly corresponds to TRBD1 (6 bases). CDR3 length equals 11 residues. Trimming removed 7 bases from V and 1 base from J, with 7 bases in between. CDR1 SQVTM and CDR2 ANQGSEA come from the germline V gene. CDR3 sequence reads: CSGGQNTEAFF. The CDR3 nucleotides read TGCAGCGGGGGACAGAACACTGAAGCTTTCTTT.

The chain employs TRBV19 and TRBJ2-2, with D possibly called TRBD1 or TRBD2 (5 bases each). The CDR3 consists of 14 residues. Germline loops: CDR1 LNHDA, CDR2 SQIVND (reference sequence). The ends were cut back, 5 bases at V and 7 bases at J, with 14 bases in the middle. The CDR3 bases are TGTGCCAGTAGTTCTCGAGGGGTTGGCGGGGAGCTGTTTTTT. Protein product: CASSSRGVGGELFF.

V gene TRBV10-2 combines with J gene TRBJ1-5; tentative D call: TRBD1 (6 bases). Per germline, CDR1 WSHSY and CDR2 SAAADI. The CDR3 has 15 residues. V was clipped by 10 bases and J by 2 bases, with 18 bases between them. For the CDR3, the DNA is TGCGCCAACGAGGCCAGGGGTTTAGGCAATCAGCCCCAGCATTTT. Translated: CANEARGLGNQPQHF.

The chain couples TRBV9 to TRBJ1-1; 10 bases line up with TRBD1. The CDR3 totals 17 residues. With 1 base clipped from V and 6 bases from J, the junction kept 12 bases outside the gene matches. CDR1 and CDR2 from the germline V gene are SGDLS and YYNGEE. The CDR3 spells CASSVIALDGTGAEAFF. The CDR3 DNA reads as TGTGCCAGCAGCGTAATTGCTCTGGATGGGACAGGGGCTGAAGCTTTCTTT.

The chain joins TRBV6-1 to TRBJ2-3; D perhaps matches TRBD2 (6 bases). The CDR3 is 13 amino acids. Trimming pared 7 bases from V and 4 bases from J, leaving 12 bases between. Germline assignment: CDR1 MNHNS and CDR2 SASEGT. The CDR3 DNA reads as TGTGCCAGCACCGACGGGGGAGCAGATACGCAGTATTTT. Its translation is CASTDGGADTQYF.

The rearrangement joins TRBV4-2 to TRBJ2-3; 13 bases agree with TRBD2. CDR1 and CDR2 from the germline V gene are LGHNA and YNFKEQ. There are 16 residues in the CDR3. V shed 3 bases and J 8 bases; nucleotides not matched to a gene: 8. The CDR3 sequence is CASSQGTSGVLATQYF. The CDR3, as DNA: TGTGCCAGCAGCCAGGGGACTAGCGGGGTACTAGCTACGCAGTATTTT.

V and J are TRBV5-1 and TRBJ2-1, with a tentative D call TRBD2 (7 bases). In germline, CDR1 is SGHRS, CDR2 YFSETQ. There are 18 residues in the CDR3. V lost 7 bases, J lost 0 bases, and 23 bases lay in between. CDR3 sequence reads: CASRNPAGTGSSYNEQFF. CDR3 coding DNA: TGCGCCAGCCGGAACCCAGCGGGAACAGGGAGCTCCTACAATGAGCAGTTCTTC.

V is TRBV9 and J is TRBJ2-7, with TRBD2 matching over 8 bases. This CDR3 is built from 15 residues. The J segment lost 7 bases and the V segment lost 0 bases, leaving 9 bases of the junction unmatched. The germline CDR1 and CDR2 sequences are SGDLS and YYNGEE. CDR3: CASSVGSLGTREQYF. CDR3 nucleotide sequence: TGTGCCAGCAGCGTAGGTTCCTTGGGGACTAGGGAGCAGTACTTC. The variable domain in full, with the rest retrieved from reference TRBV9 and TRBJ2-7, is DSGVTQTPKHLITATGQRVTLRCSPRSGDLSVYWYQQSLDQGLQFLIQYYNGEERAKGNILERFSAQQFPDLHSELNLSSLELGDSALYFCASSVGSLGTREQYFGPGTRLTVT.

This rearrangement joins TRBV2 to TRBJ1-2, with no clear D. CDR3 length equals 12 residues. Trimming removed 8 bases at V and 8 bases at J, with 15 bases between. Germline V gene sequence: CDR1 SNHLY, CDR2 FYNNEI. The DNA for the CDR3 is TGTGCCAGCTTGGGCGGACCAAGGGGCTACACCTTC. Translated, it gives CASLGGPRGYTF.

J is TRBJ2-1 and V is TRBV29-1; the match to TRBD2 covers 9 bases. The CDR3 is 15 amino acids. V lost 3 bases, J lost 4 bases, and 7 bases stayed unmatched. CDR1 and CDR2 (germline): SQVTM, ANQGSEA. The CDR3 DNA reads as TGCAGCGTTGAGACTAGCGGAAGTTCTTACAATGAGCAGTTCTTC. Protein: CSVETSGSSYNEQFF.

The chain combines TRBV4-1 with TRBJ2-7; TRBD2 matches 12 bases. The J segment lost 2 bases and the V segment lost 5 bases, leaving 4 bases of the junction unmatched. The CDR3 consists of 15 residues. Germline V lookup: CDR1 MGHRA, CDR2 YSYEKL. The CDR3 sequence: CASSTRTSGTYEQYF. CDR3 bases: TGCGCCAGCAGCACCCGGACTAGCGGGACCTACGAGCAGTACTTC.

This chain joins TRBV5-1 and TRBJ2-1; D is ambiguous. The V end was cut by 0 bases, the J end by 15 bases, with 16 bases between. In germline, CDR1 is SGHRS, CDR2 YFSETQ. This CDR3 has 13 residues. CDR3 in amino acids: CASSLAIVGDMFF. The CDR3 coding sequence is TGCGCCAGCAGCTTGGCCATCGTCGGTGATATGTTCTTC.

The CDR3 is CASSLALGGGGDTQYF. CDR3 in DNA: TGCGCCAGCAGCTTGGCCTTGGGAGGCGGAGGGGATACGCAGTATTTT. The chain is built from TRBV5-1 and TRBJ2-3, with D possibly TRBD2 on 6 matching bases. Germline loops: CDR1 SGHRS, CDR2 YFSETQ. V lost 0 bases to trimming and J lost 6 bases, with 17 bases between them. The CDR3 covers 16 residues.